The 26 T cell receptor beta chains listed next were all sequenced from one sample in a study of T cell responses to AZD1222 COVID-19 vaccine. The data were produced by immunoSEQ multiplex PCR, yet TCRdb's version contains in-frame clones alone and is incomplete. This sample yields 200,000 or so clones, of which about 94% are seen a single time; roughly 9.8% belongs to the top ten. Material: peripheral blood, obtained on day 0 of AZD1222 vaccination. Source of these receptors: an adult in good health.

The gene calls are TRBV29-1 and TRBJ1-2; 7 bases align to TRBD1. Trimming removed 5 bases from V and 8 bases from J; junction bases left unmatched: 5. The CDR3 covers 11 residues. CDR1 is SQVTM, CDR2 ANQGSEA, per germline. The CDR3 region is CSVNDRDGYTF. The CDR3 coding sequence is TGCAGCGTTAACGACAGGGACGGCTACACCTTC.

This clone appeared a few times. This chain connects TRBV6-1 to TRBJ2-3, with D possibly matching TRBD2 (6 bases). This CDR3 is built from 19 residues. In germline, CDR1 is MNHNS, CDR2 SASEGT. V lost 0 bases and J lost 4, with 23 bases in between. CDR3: CASSEARPDLAYPPDTQYF. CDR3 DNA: TGTGCCAGCAGTGAAGCGAGGCCAGATCTAGCGTACCCGCCAGATACGCAGTATTTT.

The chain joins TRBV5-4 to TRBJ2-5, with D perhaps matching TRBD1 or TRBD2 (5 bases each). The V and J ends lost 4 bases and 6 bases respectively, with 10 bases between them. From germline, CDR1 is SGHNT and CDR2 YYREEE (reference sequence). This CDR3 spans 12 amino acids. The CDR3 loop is CASSAGTKTQYF. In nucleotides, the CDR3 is TGTGCCAGCAGCGCCGGGACGAAGACCCAGTACTTC.

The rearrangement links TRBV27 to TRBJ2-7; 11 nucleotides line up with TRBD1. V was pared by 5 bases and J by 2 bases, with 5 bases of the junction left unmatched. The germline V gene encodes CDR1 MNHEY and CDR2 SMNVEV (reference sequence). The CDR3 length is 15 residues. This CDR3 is CASSPGQGVAYEQYF. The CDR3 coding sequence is TGTGCCAGCAGTCCGGGACAGGGGGTCGCCTACGAGCAGTACTTC.

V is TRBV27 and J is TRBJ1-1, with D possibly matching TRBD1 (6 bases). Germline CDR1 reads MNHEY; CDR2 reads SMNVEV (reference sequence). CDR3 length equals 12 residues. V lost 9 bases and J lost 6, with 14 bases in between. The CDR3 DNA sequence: TGTGCCAGTCGGACAGTCGGGGCTGAAGCTTTCTTT. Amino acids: CASRTVGAEAFF.

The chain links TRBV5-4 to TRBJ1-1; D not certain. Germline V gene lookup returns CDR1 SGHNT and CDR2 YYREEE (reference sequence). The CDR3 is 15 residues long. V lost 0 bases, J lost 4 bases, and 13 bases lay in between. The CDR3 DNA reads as TGTGCCAGCAGCTTGGCCGGGCGCGGTGGCACTGAAGCTTTCTTT. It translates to CASSLAGRGGTEAFF.

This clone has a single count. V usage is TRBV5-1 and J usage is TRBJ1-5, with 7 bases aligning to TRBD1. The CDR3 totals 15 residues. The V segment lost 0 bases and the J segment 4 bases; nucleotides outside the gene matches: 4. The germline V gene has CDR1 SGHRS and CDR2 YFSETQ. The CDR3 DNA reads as TGCGCCAGCAGCTTGGGGGGACAGCCTAATCAGCCCCAGCATTTT. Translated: CASSLGGQPNQPQHF.

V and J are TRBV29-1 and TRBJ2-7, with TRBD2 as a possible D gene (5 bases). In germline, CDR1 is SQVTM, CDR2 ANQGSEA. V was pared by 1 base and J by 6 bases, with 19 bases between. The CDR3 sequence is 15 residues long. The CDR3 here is CSVEGVEGKGVEQYF. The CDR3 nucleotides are TGCAGCGTTGAAGGGGTCGAAGGGAAGGGAGTCGAGCAGTACTTC.

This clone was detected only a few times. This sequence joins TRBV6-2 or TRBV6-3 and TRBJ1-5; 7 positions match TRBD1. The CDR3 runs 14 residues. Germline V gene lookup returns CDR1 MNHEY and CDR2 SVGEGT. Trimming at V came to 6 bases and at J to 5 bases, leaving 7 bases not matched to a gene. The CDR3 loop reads CASSVQGWDQPQHF. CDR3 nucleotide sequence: TGTGCCAGCAGCGTACAGGGGTGGGATCAGCCCCAGCATTTT.

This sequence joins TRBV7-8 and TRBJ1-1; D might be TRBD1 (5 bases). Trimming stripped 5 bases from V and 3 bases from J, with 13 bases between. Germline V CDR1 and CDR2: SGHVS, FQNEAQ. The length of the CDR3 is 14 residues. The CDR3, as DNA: TGTGCCAGCAGCCCCCTCGGGGGTTACACTGAAGCTTTCTTT. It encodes CASSPLGGYTEAFF.

CDR3 bases: TGTGCCAGCAGTGCCGGGACAGGGCTTAGCTACGAGCAGTACTTC. Translation gives CASSAGTGLSYEQYF. V usage is TRBV2 and J usage is TRBJ2-7; the match to TRBD1 covers 9 bases. The CDR3 covers 15 residues. V was clipped by 4 bases and J by 3 bases; unmatched bases: 7. The V gene's germline CDR1 is SNHLY and CDR2 FYNNEI. Looking up the rest from reference TRBV2 and TRBJ2-7 gives the full variable domain: EPEVTQTPSHQVTQMGQEVILRCVPISNHLYFYWYRQILGQKVEFLVSFYNNEISEKSEIFDDQFSVERPDGSNFTLKIRSTKLEDSAMYFCASSAGTGLSYEQYFGPGTRLTVT.

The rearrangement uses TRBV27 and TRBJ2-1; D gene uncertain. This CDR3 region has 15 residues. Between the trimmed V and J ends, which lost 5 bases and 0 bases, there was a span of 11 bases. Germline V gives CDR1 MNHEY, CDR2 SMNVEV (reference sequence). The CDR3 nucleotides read TGTGCCAGCAGTACCCTCCCGGGCTCCTACAATGAGCAGTTCTTC. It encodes CASSTLPGSYNEQFF.

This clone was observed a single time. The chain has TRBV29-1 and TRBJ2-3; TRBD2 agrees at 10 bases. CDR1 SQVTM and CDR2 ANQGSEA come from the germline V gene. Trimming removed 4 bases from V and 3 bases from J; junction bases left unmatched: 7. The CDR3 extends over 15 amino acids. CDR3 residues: CSVVPRTSGTDTQYF. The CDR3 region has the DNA TGCAGCGTTGTCCCTAGGACTAGCGGAACAGATACGCAGTATTTT.

CDR3: CASRQPYGYTF. The CDR3, as DNA: TGTGCCAGCCGACAGCCCTATGGCTACACCTTC. The chain employs TRBV21-1 and TRBJ1-2; the table's D call of TRBD1 was not tested on the DNA. TRBV21-1 counts as a pseudogene. The CDR3 has 11 amino acids.

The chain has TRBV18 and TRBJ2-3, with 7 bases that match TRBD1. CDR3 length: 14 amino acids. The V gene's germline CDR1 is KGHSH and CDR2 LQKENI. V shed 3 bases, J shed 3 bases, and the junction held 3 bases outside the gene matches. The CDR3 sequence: CASSPRQGTDTQYF. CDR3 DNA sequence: TGTGCCAGCTCACCTAGACAGGGAACAGATACGCAGTATTTT.

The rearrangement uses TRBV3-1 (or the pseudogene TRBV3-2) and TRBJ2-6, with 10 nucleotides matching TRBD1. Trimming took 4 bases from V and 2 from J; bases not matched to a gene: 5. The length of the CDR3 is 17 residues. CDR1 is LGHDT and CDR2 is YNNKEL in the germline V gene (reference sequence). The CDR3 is CASSPVGQGAGANVLTF. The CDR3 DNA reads TGTGCCAGCAGCCCCGTAGGACAGGGGGCTGGGGCCAACGTCCTGACTTTC.

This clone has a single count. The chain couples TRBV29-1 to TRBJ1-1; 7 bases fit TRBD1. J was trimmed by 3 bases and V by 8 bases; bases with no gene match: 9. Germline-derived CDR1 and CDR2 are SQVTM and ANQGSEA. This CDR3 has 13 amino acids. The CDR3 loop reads CSTMDRRDTEAFF. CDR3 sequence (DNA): TGCAGCACTATGGACAGGAGGGACACTGAAGCTTTCTTT. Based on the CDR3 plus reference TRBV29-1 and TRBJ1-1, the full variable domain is SAVISQKPSRDICQRGTSLTIQCQVDSQVTMMFWYRQQPGQSLTLIATANQGSEATYESGFVIDKFPISRPNLTFSTLTVSNMSPEDSSIYLCSTMDRRDTEAFFGQGTRLTVV.

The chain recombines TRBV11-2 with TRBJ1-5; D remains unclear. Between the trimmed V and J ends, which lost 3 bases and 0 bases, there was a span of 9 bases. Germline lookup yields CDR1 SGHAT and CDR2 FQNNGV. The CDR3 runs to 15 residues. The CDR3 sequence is CASSFGLSSNQPQHF. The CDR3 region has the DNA TGTGCCAGCAGCTTCGGACTAAGTAGCAATCAGCCCCAGCATTTT.

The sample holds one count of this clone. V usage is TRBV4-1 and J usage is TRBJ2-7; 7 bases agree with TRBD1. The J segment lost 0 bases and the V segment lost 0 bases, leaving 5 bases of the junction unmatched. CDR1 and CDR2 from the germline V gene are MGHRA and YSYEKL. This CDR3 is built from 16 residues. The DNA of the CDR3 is TGCGCCAGCAGCCAAGACCAGGGGGAAAGCTCCTACGAGCAGTACTTC. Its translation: CASSQDQGESSYEQYF.

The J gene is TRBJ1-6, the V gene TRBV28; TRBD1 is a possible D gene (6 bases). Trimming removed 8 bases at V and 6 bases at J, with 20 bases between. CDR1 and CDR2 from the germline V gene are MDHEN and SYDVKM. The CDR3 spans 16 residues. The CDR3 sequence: CASHPADRTFNSPLHF. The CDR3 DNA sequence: TGTGCCAGCCATCCCGCGGACAGAACCTTTAATTCACCCCTCCACTTT. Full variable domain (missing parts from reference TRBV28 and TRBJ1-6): DVKVTQSSRYLVKRTGEKVFLECVQDMDHENMFWYRQDPGLGLRLIYFSYDVKMKEKGDIPEGYSVSREKKERFSLILESASTNQTSMYLCASHPADRTFNSPLHFGNGTRLTVT.

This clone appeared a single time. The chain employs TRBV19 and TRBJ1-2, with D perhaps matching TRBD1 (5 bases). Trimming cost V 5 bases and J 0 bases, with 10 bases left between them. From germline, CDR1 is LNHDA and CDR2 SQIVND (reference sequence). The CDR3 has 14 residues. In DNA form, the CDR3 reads TGTGCCAGTAGTCCCGGGACGGCTAACTATGGCTACACCTTC. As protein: CASSPGTANYGYTF.

DNA of the CDR3: TGTGCCAGCAGCACGCCCTTGGGGCCCCAGCATTTT. Its translation: CASSTPLGPQHF. J is TRBJ1-5 and V is TRBV21-1. TRBV21-1 is marked as a pseudogene. CDR3 length: 12 amino acids.

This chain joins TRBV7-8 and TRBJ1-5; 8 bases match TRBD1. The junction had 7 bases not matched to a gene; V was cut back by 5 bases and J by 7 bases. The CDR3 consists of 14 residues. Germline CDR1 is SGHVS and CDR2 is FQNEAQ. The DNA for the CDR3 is TGTGCCAGCAGCCCGGACAGGGCCGGACAGCCCCAGCATTTT. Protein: CASSPDRAGQPQHF.

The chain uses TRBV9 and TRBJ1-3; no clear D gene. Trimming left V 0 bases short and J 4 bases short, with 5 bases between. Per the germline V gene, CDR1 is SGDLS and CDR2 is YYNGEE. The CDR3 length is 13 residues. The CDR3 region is CASSVDEGNTIYF. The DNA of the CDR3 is TGTGCCAGCAGCGTAGATGAGGGAAACACCATATATTTT.

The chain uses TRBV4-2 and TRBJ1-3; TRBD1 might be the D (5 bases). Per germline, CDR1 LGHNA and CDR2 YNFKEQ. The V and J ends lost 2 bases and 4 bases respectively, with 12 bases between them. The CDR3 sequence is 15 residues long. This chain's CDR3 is CASSQRQGAGNTIYF. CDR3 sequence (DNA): TGTGCCAGCAGCCAAAGGCAGGGAGCAGGAAACACCATATATTTT.

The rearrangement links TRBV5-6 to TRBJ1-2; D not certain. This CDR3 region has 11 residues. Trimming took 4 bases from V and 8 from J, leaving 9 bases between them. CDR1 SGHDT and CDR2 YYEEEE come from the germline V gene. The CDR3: CASSQAVGYTF. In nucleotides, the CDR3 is TGTGCCAGCAGCCAAGCAGTGGGCTACACCTTC.